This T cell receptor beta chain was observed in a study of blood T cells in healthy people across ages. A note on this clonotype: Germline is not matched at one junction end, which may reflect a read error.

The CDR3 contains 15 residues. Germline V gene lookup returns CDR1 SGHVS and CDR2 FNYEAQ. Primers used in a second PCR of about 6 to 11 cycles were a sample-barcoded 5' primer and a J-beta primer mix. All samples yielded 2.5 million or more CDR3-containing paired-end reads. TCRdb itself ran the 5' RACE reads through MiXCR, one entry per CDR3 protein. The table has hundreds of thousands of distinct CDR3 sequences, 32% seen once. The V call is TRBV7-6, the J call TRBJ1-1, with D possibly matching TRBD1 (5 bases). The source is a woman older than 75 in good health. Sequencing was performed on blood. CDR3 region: CASSLVFRGDTEAFF. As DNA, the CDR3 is TGTGCCAGCAGCTTAGTATTTAGGGGAGACACTGAGGCTTTCTTT.